The sequence of this TCR beta chain was determined in a study of blood T cell repertoires in COVID-19. Study-level information: Donors in the United States, Italy and Spain gave samples during acute or convalescent COVID-19. PBMCs, B-cell-depleted T cells, or T cells provided the cDNA or gDNA that made up the material.

Profiling relied on immunoSEQ multiplex PCR, and the TCRdb table lists in-frame clones only, not all of them. Of over 95,000 clones in the sample, around nine tenths are singletons; the top ten hold roughly 8.9%. The V end lost 6 bases, the J end lost 0 bases, and 24 bases lay between the germline ends. The CDR3 consists of 19 residues. The sequence derives from an older woman who had recovered from COVID-19. The sequenced sample consisted of peripheral blood. The rearrangement uses TRBV23-1 and TRBJ1-5; D not certain. TRBV23-1 falls under the ORF class, with uncertain function. The CDR3, as DNA: TGCGCCAGCAGCCGCCCTCGAACCCCTCACCCCTATAGCAATCAGCCCCAGCATTTT. As protein: CASSRPRTPHPYSNQPQHF.